Listed below are T cell receptor beta chains from one sample, sequenced in a study of blood T cells in healthy people across ages. One entry per CDR3 protein, called by TCRdb with MiXCR from the 5' RACE reads. The data hold approximately 820,000 distinct CDR3 sequences, with about 42% observed a single time. The sequencing input was blood. All receptors come from a man in his 60s in good health. CDR3s include the opening cysteine and the closing phenylalanine or tryptophan. Fields, in order: D gene, clone size, V gene, CDR3 length, J gene, CDR3 DNA, CDR3 protein. The D gene is left open where the match is weak. Size is omitted from some rows. Given values are once, few, many or a class for expanded clones.

>-|few|TRBV5-1|15|TRBJ1-1
TGCGCCAGCAGCTTGGGGTGGGAAAGTAACACTGAAGCTTTCTTT
CASSLGWESNTEAFF
>-|-|TRBV11-2|14|TRBJ2-3
TGTGCCAGCAGCTTAGTTCAGGCAACAGATACGCAGTATTTT
CASSLVQATDTQYF
>-|-|TRBV6-2/TRBV6-3|15|TRBJ2-3
TGTGCCAGCTCCTTTTTAGGGCCAACTACAGATACGCAGTATTTT
CASSFLGPTTDTQYF
>-|-|TRBV28|14|TRBJ2-7
TGTGCCAGCAGTGGCGGGGCCCTCCGGTACGAGCAGTACTTC
CASSGGALRYEQYF
>-|-|TRBV27|14|TRBJ2-7
TGTGCCAGCAGTTTACGTAACCCCCCCTACGAGCAGTACTTC
CASSLRNPPYEQYF
>-|-|TRBV14|16|TRBJ2-2
TGTGCCAGCAGCCAAGTCCGGGTTGGGTCGACCGGGGAGCTGTTTTTT
CASSQVRVGSTGELFF
>TRBD1|-|TRBV3-1|16|TRBJ1-1
TGTGCCAGCAGCCCCCTTGGACAGGGTGGTTACACTGAAGCTTTCTTT
CASSPLGQGGYTEAFF
>-|many|TRBV6-1|16|TRBJ2-1
TGTGCCAGCAGTGTATGGGGGGGGGCCACCAACAATGAGCAGTTCTTC
CASSVWGGATNNEQFF
>TRBD1|-|TRBV28|17|TRBJ1-2
TGTGCCAGCAGCGACCGGGACAGGGGCCGAATAAACTATGGCTACACCTTC
CASSDRDRGRINYGYTF
>-|many|TRBV25-1|14|TRBJ2-5
TGTGCCAGCAGTGAATATGGGGGCCAAGAGACCCAGTACTTC
CASSEYGGQETQYF
>-|few|TRBV4-3|15|TRBJ2-6
TGCGCCAGCAGTCCAGTTGATTCTGGGGCCAACGTCCTGACTTTC
CASSPVDSGANVLTF
>-|few|TRBV7-9|15|TRBJ1-2
TGTGCCAGCAGCCATACAGACCGGGGAAACTATGGCTACACCTTC
CASSHTDRGNYGYTF
>-|-|TRBV29-1|9|TRBJ2-3
TGCAGCGGGGGGGATACGCAGTATTTT
CSGGDTQYF
>-|-|TRBV30|13|TRBJ2-6
TGTGCCTGGAGTGGGGGTGGGGCCAACGTCCTGACTTTC
CAWSGGGANVLTF
>TRBD2|-|TRBV5-1|17|TRBJ2-5
TGCGCCAGCAGCCTTGGGGTTGTCTGGCGGGGGCAAGAGACCCAGTACTTC
CASSLGVVWRGQETQYF
>TRBD1|-|TRBV4-3|13|TRBJ2-1
TGCGCCAGCAGCCCCGGTAGGGGGCGCAGAAGGTTCTTC
CASSPGRGRRRFF
>TRBD1|-|TRBV9|16|TRBJ1-6
TGTGCCAGCAGCGGAAACAGGGGAGACTATAATTCACCCCTCCACTTT
CASSGNRGDYNSPLHF
>TRBD1|-|TRBV20-1|15|TRBJ1-5
TGCAGTGCTGCCTCCGGGACAGGGGGCTTTCAGCCCCAGCATTTT
CSAASGTGGFQPQHF
>TRBD1|-|TRBV20-1|16|TRBJ2-2
TGCAGTGCTAGAGTCAGGACAGGTTCGAACACCGGGGAGCTGTTTTTT
CSARVRTGSNTGELFF
>-|few|TRBV7-2|12|TRBJ2-3
TGTGCCAGCAGCTTTGATCCAGATACGCAGTATTTT
CASSFDPDTQYF
>-|-|TRBV20-1|14|TRBJ2-5
TGCAGTGCTAGAGATGAGGGAAGCGGAGAGACCCAGTACTTC
CSARDEGSGETQYF
>-|once|TRBV29-1|13|TRBJ2-7
TGCAGCGCCGTACGCGGAGCCAGCTACGAGCAGTACTTC
CSAVRGASYEQYF
>TRBD1|-|TRBV28|15|TRBJ2-7
TGTGCCAGCAGTTTGGGCGGGACAGGGCTTTACGAGCAGTACTTC
CASSLGGTGLYEQYF
>TRBD2|-|TRBV12-3/TRBV12-4|17|TRBJ2-3
TGTGCCAGCAGTTGGGGTGGACTAGCGGGGGGTACAGATACGCAGTATTTT
CASSWGGLAGGTDTQYF
>TRBD1|few|TRBV6-1|16|TRBJ2-7
TGTGCCAGCAGTGAAGGGATCGGACAGGGTTACTACGAGCAGTACTTC
CASSEGIGQGYYEQYF
>TRBD2|-|TRBV28|16|TRBJ2-1
TGTGCCAGCAGTGTCCGGAGCGGGGGCGTGTACAATGAGCAGTTCTTC
CASSVRSGGVYNEQFF
>TRBD2|-|TRBV7-9|14|TRBJ2-3
TGTGCCAGCAACGGACTAGCGGAAACAGATACGCAGTATTTT
CASNGLAETDTQYF
>-|-|TRBV7-2|12|TRBJ2-5
TGTGCCAGCAGCCCTCGCGGCAGGACCCCGTACTTC
CASSPRGRTPYF
>-|-|TRBV4-3|15|TRBJ1-6
TGCGCCAGCAGTCAAGCAGACAGGACCACCCCACCCCTCCACTTT
CASSQADRTTPPLHF
>-|few|TRBV20-1|12|TRBJ2-5
TGCAGTGCTAGGCCCGGGTCCGAGACCCAGTACTTC
CSARPGSETQYF
>-|-|TRBV7-9|17|TRBJ2-1
TGTGCCAGCAGCGCACGTCGGCCCACCGGGACCTACAATGAGCAGTTCTTC
CASSARRPTGTYNEQFF
>TRBD2|-|TRBV20-1|16|TRBJ2-5
TGCAGTGCCCGTGGACTAGCGGGGGAGACCCAAGAGACCCAGTACTTC
CSARGLAGETQETQYF
>TRBD1|few|TRBV20-1|14|TRBJ1-2
TGCAGTGCGGGTCCCCCAGGGGGTCATGACGGCTACACCTTC
CSAGPPGGHDGYTF
>-|-|TRBV20-1|15|TRBJ2-1
TGCAGTGTGCGATCAGGGGTTTCTGGTGCTCATGAGCAGTTCTTC
CSVRSGVSGAHEQFF
>TRBD1|-|TRBV28|14|TRBJ1-3
TGTGCCAGCAGTCTAATACAGGGGAGAAACACCATATATTTT
CASSLIQGRNTIYF
>TRBD1|-|TRBV24-1|15|TRBJ2-1
TGTGCCATACAGGGGGCCGGGGGGCGGCCCAATGAGCAGTTCTTC
CAIQGAGGRPNEQFF
>-|-|TRBV27|15|TRBJ1-2
TGTGCCAGCAGCAGCGGGGAGGGAGGGATATATGGCTACACCTTC
CASSSGEGGIYGYTF
>-|many|TRBV29-1|12|TRBJ2-5
TGCAGCGGGGAGTTGACACAAGAGACCCAGTACTTC
CSGELTQETQYF
>-|-|TRBV14|14|TRBJ2-5
TGTGCCAGCAGCCAAGGCCCCGTCCCAGAGACCCAGTACTTC
CASSQGPVPETQYF
>TRBD1|-|TRBV30|16|TRBJ2-3
TGTGCCTGGAGTGGACGATCGGGACAGGGTAAGACCCGACCGTATTTT
CAWSGRSGQGKTRPYF
>-|-|TRBV12-3/TRBV12-4|15|TRBJ1-4
TGTGCCAGCAGTTTTGGGGGAGGGAATAATGAAAAACTGTTTTTT
CASSFGGGNNEKLFF
>-|few|TRBV29-1|14|TRBJ2-3
TGCAGCGTTGGACAGGCTACTCGCGAAGATACGCAGTATTTT
CSVGQATREDTQYF
>-|few|TRBV29-1|14|TRBJ1-1
TGCAGCGTTGCTAGGGGCCTTACGAACACTGAAGCTTTCTTT
CSVARGLTNTEAFF
>-|-|TRBV20-1|15|TRBJ2-5
TGCAGTGCCCCGAGAGGCACAGGGAGGCAAGAGACCCAGTACTTC
CSAPRGTGRQETQYF
>-|few|TRBV20-1|15|TRBJ2-2
TGCAGTGCTAGAGCGAGACTCCAGAACACCGGGGAGCTGTTTTTT
CSARARLQNTGELFF
>-|few|TRBV20-1|14|TRBJ2-7
TGCAGTGCTAGAGACCCCCATAGCTCCTACGAGCAGTACTTC
CSARDPHSSYEQYF
>-|-|TRBV2|14|TRBJ2-7
TGTGCCAGCGCCCCGGGACTTTTATTTTACGAGCAGTACTTC
CASAPGLLFYEQYF
>-|-|TRBV20-1|13|TRBJ2-7
TGCAGTGCTAGAATGTTACGGACCTACGAGCAGTACTTC
CSARMLRTYEQYF
>-|few|TRBV4-3|17|TRBJ2-6
TGCGCCAGCAGCCTGGCGGGGAAAAAGGCTGGGGCCAACGTCCTGACTTTC
CASSLAGKKAGANVLTF
>-|many|TRBV12-3/TRBV12-4|13|TRBJ2-7
TGTGCCAGCAGACTGGACAGCTCCTACGAGCAGTACTTC
CASRLDSSYEQYF
>TRBD1|many|TRBV7-6|15|TRBJ2-7
TGTGCCAGCAGCTTACGGGACAGGCCTCCTGGGGAGCAGTACTTC
CASSLRDRPPGEQYF
>-|few|TRBV15|16|TRBJ2-7
TGTGCCACCAGCAGAGACCGGATGAGCGGCTCCTACGAGCAGTACTTC
CATSRDRMSGSYEQYF
>-|-|TRBV29-1|14|TRBJ1-2
TGCAGCGTTGGTTGTGGGGGTGTGAGCTATGGCTACACCTTC
CSVGCGGVSYGYTF